The 2 T cell receptor beta chains presented below share a single source sample, sequenced in a study of identifying expanded T cells in peripheral blood. Sequencing was performed with immunoSEQ multiplex PCR; in TCRdb, only in-frame clones are kept and a portion is missing. The sample yields 70,000 to 100,000 clones, 75% to 90% seen once. The material sequenced was blood. The receptor source for this set is a person between 18 and 75 years old in good health.

This chain's CDR3 is CASSRGQGFHEQFF. The CDR3 region has the DNA TGTGCCAGCAGCCGCGGACAGGGGTTCCATGAGCAGTTCTTC. This chain connects TRBV28 to TRBJ2-1; TRBD1 matches 9 bases. Looked up from germline, CDR1 is MDHEN and CDR2 is SYDVKM. V was pared by 6 bases and J by 8 bases, with 8 bases of the junction left unmatched. The CDR3 has 14 residues.

The chain employs TRBV28 and TRBJ1-2; 9 positions agree with TRBD1. The germline V gene has CDR1 MDHEN and CDR2 SYDVKM. This CDR3 has 13 amino acids. V gave up 4 bases and J gave up 6 bases; unmatched junction bases: 3. As DNA, the CDR3 is TGTGCCAGCAGTTCCGGGACAGGGAATGGCTACACCTTC. This translates into CASSSGTGNGYTF.